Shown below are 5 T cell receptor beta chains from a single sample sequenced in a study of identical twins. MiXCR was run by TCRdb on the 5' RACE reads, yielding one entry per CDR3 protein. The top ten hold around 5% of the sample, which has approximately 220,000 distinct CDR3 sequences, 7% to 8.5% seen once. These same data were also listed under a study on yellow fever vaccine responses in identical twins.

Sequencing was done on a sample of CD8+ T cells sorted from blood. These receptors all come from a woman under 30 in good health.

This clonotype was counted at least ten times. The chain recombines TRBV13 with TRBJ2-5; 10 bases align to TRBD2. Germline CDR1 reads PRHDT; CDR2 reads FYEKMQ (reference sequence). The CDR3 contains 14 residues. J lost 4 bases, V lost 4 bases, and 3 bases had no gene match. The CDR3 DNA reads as TGTGCCAGCAGCTGGACTAGCGGCGGAGAGACCCAGTACTTC. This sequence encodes CASSWTSGGETQYF.

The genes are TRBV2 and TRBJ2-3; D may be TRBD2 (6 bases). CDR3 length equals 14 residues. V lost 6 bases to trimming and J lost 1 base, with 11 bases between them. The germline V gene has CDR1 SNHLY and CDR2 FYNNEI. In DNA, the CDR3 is TGTGCCAGCAGGGGACTTGAGGGCACAGATACGCAGTATTTT. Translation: CASRGLEGTDTQYF.

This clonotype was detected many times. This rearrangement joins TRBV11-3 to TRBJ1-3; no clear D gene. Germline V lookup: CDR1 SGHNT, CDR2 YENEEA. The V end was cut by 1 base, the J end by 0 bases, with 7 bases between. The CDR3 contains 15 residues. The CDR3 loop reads CASSLVLDSGNTIYF. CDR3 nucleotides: TGTGCCAGCAGCTTAGTTCTTGACTCTGGAAACACCATATATTTT.

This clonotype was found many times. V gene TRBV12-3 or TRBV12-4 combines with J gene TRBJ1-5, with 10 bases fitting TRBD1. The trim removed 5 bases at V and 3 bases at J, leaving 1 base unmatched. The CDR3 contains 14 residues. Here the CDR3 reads CASSDRGPNQPQHF. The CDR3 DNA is TGTGCCAGCAGTGACAGGGGGCCCAATCAGCCCCAGCATTTT.

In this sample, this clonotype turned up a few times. The CDR3 protein is CSAIGTAMNTEAFF. The DNA of the CDR3 is TGCAGTGCTATAGGGACAGCTATGAACACTGAAGCTTTCTTT. The chain carries TRBV20-1 and TRBJ1-1; 7 nucleotides agree with TRBD1. V was pared by 4 bases and J by 0 bases, with 5 bases of the junction left unmatched. The CDR3 covers 14 residues. From germline, CDR1 is DFQATT and CDR2 SNEGSKA (reference sequence).